The 13 T cell receptor beta chains in this list originate from one sample, sequenced in a study of lymphopenia after photon versus proton radiotherapy. Sequencing used immunoSEQ multiplex PCR; TCRdb keeps in-frame clones, though not all of them. The profile shows nearly 25,000 clones, roughly 80% of them singletons. Sequencing used peripheral blood, obtained from a patient treated with proton-based radiotherapy. The receptors here all came from a woman aged 70-85 years with pancreatic cancer.

The V gene is TRBV11-3, the J gene TRBJ2-1; 11 bases align to TRBD2. V lost 9 bases to trimming and J lost 1 base; unmatched junction nucleotides: 2. This CDR3 region has 14 residues. From germline, CDR1 is SGHNT and CDR2 YENEEA. The CDR3 region has the DNA TGTGCCAGTAGCGGGAGGGGGTCCTACAATGAGCAGTTCTTC. Its protein product is CASSGRGSYNEQFF.

This clone was seen a handful of times. V usage is TRBV19 and J usage is TRBJ2-7; the match to TRBD2 covers 8 bases. Germline V gene lookup returns CDR1 LNHDA and CDR2 SQIVND (reference sequence). V shed 6 bases, J shed 6 bases, and the junction held 10 bases outside the gene matches. CDR3 length equals 14 residues. CDR3 sequence (DNA): TGTGCCAGTAGCGTGTGGAGCGGGAGAGGCGAGCAGTACTTC. This encodes CASSVWSGRGEQYF.

The chain recombines TRBV5-6 with TRBJ2-2, with D possibly matching TRBD1 (6 bases). CDR1 SGHDT and CDR2 YYEEEE come from the germline V gene. The CDR3 sequence is 14 residues long. V was shortened by 4 bases and J by 5 bases, with 12 bases between the two germline ends. DNA of the CDR3: TGTGCCAGCAGCAAAATTACAGGGACCGGGGAGCTGTTTTTT. It specifies CASSKITGTGELFF.

The CDR3 sequence is CASSLSSEAFF. CDR3 coding DNA: TGTGCCAGCAGCTTATCGAGTGAAGCTTTCTTT. The chain employs TRBV7-9 and TRBJ1-1; D is unresolved. CDR1 and CDR2 (germline): SEHNR, FQNEAQ (reference sequence). V was trimmed by 2 bases and J by 7 bases, leaving 5 bases between them. This CDR3 spans 11 amino acids.

The chain has TRBV15 and TRBJ2-1; 9 bases align to TRBD2. Germline V gene sequence: CDR1 LNHNV, CDR2 YYDKDF (reference sequence). V trimming: 0 bases; J trimming: 9 bases; junction bases outside the gene matches: 6. The length of the CDR3 is 15 residues. The CDR3 loop reads CATSRDAASGTEQFF. The CDR3 nucleotides are TGTGCCACCAGCAGAGATGCGGCTAGCGGGACTGAGCAGTTCTTC.

The chain couples TRBV5-6 to TRBJ1-1, with D possibly matching TRBD1 (6 bases). The CDR3 spans 15 residues. CDR1 is SGHDT, CDR2 YYEEEE, per germline. V was trimmed by 4 bases and J by 0 bases, leaving 13 bases between them. This CDR3 reads CASSRWTAMNTEAFF. CDR3 nucleotides: TGTGCCAGCAGCCGTTGGACAGCCATGAACACTGAAGCTTTCTTT.

A note on this clone: This likely came from a read error, as a far larger clone is one base away. V is TRBV5-1 and J is TRBJ1-2; TRBD1 is a possible D gene (5 bases). The CDR3 is 15 amino acids. Germline values: CDR1 SGHRS, CDR2 YFSETQ. The V gene lost 2 bases and the J gene lost 2 bases, with 13 bases spanning the gap. The CDR3, as DNA: TGCGCCAGCAGCTTTTCGGCAGGGAGCAACTATGGCTACACCTTC. Translation: CASSFSAGSNYGYTF.

The rearrangement uses TRBV7-9 and TRBJ2-7; no clear D. CDR3 length: 11 residues. The germline CDR1 and CDR2 sequences are SEHNR and FQNEAQ (reference sequence). With 8 bases removed from V and 2 bases from J, the gap between germline ends came to 7 bases. The CDR3 here is CASVQAYEQYF. Written as DNA, the CDR3 is TGTGCCAGCGTGCAGGCCTACGAGCAGTACTTC.

In its sample, this clone was seen a few times. The rearrangement uses TRBV18 and TRBJ2-1; TRBD1 matches at 7 bases. The V gene's germline CDR1 is KGHSH and CDR2 LQKENI. Trimming removed 0 bases from V and 7 bases from J; junction bases left unmatched: 9. The CDR3 is 16 residues long. The CDR3 nucleotides are TGTGCCAGCTCACCACCGACAGGGTTCGCAAATAATGAGCAGTTCTTC. Translation gives CASSPPTGFANNEQFF. Filled out from reference TRBV18 and TRBJ2-1, the complete variable domain reads NAGVMQNPRHLVRRRGQEARLRCSPMKGHSHVYWYRQLPEEGLKFMVYLQKENIIDESGMPKERFSAEFPKEGPSILRIQQVVRGDSAAYFCASSPPTGFANNEQFFGPGTRLTVL.

The chain uses TRBV20-1 and TRBJ2-1, with unresolved D. Germline V gene data show CDR1 as DFQATT and CDR2 as SNEGSKA (reference sequence). The germline V and J ends were trimmed by 4 bases and 6 bases, with 7 bases remaining between them. This CDR3 spans 11 amino acids. CDR3 nucleotide sequence: TGCAGTGCTAAGGGCAGCAATGAGCAGTTCTTC. The encoded protein is CSAKGSNEQFF.

V is TRBV19 and J is TRBJ1-1; D ambiguous. Germline assignment: CDR1 LNHDA and CDR2 SQIVND (reference sequence). The CDR3 contains 13 residues. V was shortened by 5 bases and J by 0 bases, with 7 bases between the two germline ends. This CDR3 is CASSHGMNTEAFF. Here the CDR3 DNA reads TGTGCCAGTAGTCACGGGATGAACACTGAAGCTTTCTTT.

This clone was seen only a few times. The sample has other DNA sequences that encode this CDR3 too. This rearrangement joins TRBV28 to TRBJ2-7; D not resolved. This CDR3 contains 13 residues. CDR1 and CDR2 from the germline V gene are MDHEN and SYDVKM. V dropped 3 bases and J dropped 1 base, with 7 bases sitting between them. The CDR3 nucleotides are TGTGCCAGCAGTTTGGTAGGATCCTACGAGCAGTACTTC. Its protein is CASSLVGSYEQYF.

The chain is built from TRBV9 and TRBJ2-7; TRBD1 matches 8 bases. The germline CDR1 and CDR2 sequences are SGDLS and YYNGEE. The V gene end was trimmed by 4 bases and the J gene end by 2 bases; junction bases not matched to a gene: 8. The CDR3 sequence is 15 residues long. The CDR3 DNA follows: TGTGCCAGCAGCCTCAGGACAGGGTCCCCCTACGAGCAGTACTTC. Its translation is CASSLRTGSPYEQYF.